The source of this T cell receptor (beta chain) is a study of long-term antiretroviral therapy in people with HIV. The CDR3 is 13 amino acids. V lost 2 bases, J lost 6 bases, and 10 bases lay in between. Germline V gene lookup returns CDR1 SGHRS and CDR2 YFSETQ. The libraries were made with immunoSEQ v3.0 at survey level. Method: immunoSEQ multiplex PCR; TCRdb's copy keeps in-frame clones and lacks some. Found here are over 15,000 clones, over 70% of them singletons; the top ten hold approximately 15%. The chain joins TRBV5-1 to TRBJ2-3; D is unresolved. The clonotype comes from a woman in her forties or fifties with HIV. The sample here was unsorted PBMCs, taken 1.5 years before starting antiretroviral therapy. The CDR3 coding sequence is TGCGCCAGCAGCTTATCGAGCCCGGATACGCAGTATTTT. Translating gives CASSLSSPDTQYF.